The 8 T cell receptor beta chains below were found in one sample sequenced in a study of PD-1 blockade in classical Hodgkin lymphoma. All patients relapsed after autologous stem cell transplantation, and brentuximab vedotin exposure varied. Only in-frame clones appear in the TCRdb table, and some are missing; sequencing was by immunoSEQ multiplex PCR. The profile shows about 37,000 clones, 76% of them singletons. The sequencing here drew on peripheral blood mononuclear cells (PBMCs), taken before the second cycle of nivolumab. The receptors originated from a human donor with classical Hodgkin lymphoma.

The rearrangement joins TRBV15 to TRBJ2-7; D is possibly TRBD2 (5 bases). CDR3 size: 16 residues. The germline V gene has CDR1 LNHNV and CDR2 YYDKDF (reference sequence). Trimming took 4 bases from V and 0 from J, leaving 16 bases between them. Here the CDR3 reads CATSKQRGPSSYEQYF. The CDR3 coding sequence is TGTGCCACCAGCAAGCAACGGGGTCCGAGCTCCTACGAGCAGTACTTC.

This sequence joins TRBV2 and TRBJ2-5, with TRBD2 identical over 7 bases. V lost 8 bases to trimming and J lost 3 bases; unmatched junction nucleotides: 9. CDR1 and CDR2 from the germline V gene are SNHLY and FYNNEI. CDR3 length: 14 residues. The CDR3 reads CASQPTSSEETQYF. Written as DNA, the CDR3 is TGTGCCAGCCAACCGACTAGCAGCGAAGAGACCCAGTACTTC.

The chain is built from TRBV5-5 and TRBJ2-3; D ambiguous. The germline V gene has CDR1 SGHKS and CDR2 YYEKEE (reference sequence). The CDR3 sequence is 13 residues long. V dropped 0 bases and J dropped 5 bases, with 7 bases sitting between them. The CDR3 is CASSLDWGDTQYF. CDR3 coding DNA: TGTGCCAGCAGCTTGGACTGGGGAGATACGCAGTATTTT.

The chain is built from TRBV6-5 and TRBJ1-3; D is uncertain. The germline CDR1 and CDR2 sequences are MNHEY and SVGAGI. The CDR3 spans 12 residues. The V end lost 8 bases, the J end lost 0 bases, and 5 bases lay between the germline ends. The CDR3 loop reads CASAGSGNTIYF. The CDR3 bases are TGTGCCAGCGCGGGCTCTGGAAACACCATATATTTT.

This clone appeared a single time. This chain links TRBV5-1 with TRBJ2-3, with D perhaps matching TRBD1 or TRBD2 (5 bases each). Per the germline V gene, CDR1 is SGHRS and CDR2 is YFSETQ. With 1 base removed from V and 5 bases from J, the gap between germline ends came to 17 bases. The CDR3 covers 16 residues. CDR3 sequence: CASSLMSPGQGDTQYF. The CDR3 nucleotides are TGCGCCAGCAGCTTGATGTCTCCGGGGCAGGGAGATACGCAGTATTTT.

The V call is TRBV5-1, the J call TRBJ1-4; D is uncertain. From germline, CDR1 is SGHRS and CDR2 YFSETQ. The V and J ends lost 4 bases and 4 bases respectively, with 11 bases between them. This CDR3 has 14 amino acids. DNA for the CDR3: TGCGCCAGCAGCCTGGAGGTTGGTAATGAAAAACTGTTTTTT. It yields the protein CASSLEVGNEKLFF. Combining the CDR3 with reference TRBV5-1 and TRBJ1-4 gives the whole variable domain KAGVTQTPRYLIKTRGQQVTLSCSPISGHRSVSWYQQTPGQGLQFLFEYFSETQRNKGNFPGRFSGRQFSNSRSEMNVSTLELGDSALYLCASSLEVGNEKLFFGSGTQLSVL.

The chain links TRBV7-3 to TRBJ1-3; D gene unclear. V gave up 5 bases and J gave up 0 bases, with 14 bases separating them. The CDR3 length is 16 residues. Germline V CDR1 and CDR2: SGHTA, FQGTGA. In DNA form, the CDR3 reads TGTGCCAGCAGCCTAAGCGTAGAGGGCTCTGGAAACACCATATATTTT. Protein product: CASSLSVEGSGNTIYF.

The chain has TRBV11-2 and TRBJ2-7; D perhaps matches TRBD2 (6 bases). The germline V gene has CDR1 SGHAT and CDR2 FQNNGV. The CDR3 is 16 amino acids. V shed 1 base and J shed 2 bases, with 15 bases lying between them. CDR3 in amino acids: CASSLGASGRAYEQYF. DNA for the CDR3: TGTGCCAGCAGCTTAGGTGCCAGCGGGCGGGCCTACGAGCAGTACTTC.